Here is one T cell receptor beta chain with its context. Assay used: immunoSEQ multiplex PCR; TCRdb lists only in-frame clones, some missing. The sample yields about 59,000 clones, more than 85% seen once. Trimming took 6 bases from V and 6 from J; bases not matched to a gene: 9. CDR1 MNHEY and CDR2 SVGAGI come from the germline V gene. The CDR3 runs 14 residues. The data were obtained in a study of control samples from healthy donors and cancer patients. The TCR comes from a man aged 35 to 55 with colorectal cancer. V is TRBV6-5 and J is TRBJ2-7; 9 bases are shared with TRBD1. The sequenced material came from PBMCs. For the CDR3, the DNA is TGTGCCAGCAGACGGGACAGGGATGTAGGCGAGCAGTACTTC. Protein product: CASRRDRDVGEQYF.